This is a list of T cell receptor beta chains from one sample in a study of control samples from healthy donors and cancer patients. Repertoires were generated with immunoSEQ multiplex PCR, while TCRdb's copy carries only in-frame clones and drops some. The table records 260,000 or so clones, approximately 80% of them present only once. What was sequenced was PBMCs. These receptors were collected from a woman aged 60-75 years with lung cancer. The CDR3 runs from the conserved cysteine through the conserved F or W. The order of the fields is clone size, CDR3 length, J gene, V gene, D gene, CDR3 protein, CDR3 DNA. D genes are given only for firm matches. Some rows mark clone size as missing; the rest say once, few, many or name a class of expanded clone.

- | 16 | TRBJ2-7 | TRBV25-1 | TRBD2 | CASGPSLAPSSYEQYF | TGTGCCAGCGGCCCATCACTAGCGCCCAGCTCCTACGAGCAGTACTTC
- | 15 | TRBJ2-7 | TRBV4-2 | - | CASSQGDSASYEQYF | TGTGCCAGCAGCCAAGGGGACTCCGCCTCCTACGAGCAGTACTTC
- | 15 | TRBJ2-2 | TRBV18 | - | CASSPPAGSSGELFF | TGTGCCAGCTCACCACCGGCAGGCTCGAGCGGGGAGCTGTTTTTT
once | 15 | TRBJ2-1 | TRBV5-1 | - | CASSLVASSYNEQFF | TGCGCCAGCAGCTTGGTTGCCAGCTCCTACAATGAGCAGTTCTTC
- | 13 | TRBJ2-1 | TRBV29-1 | - | CSVRQGGDNEQFF | TGCAGCGTCAGGCAGGGAGGTGACAATGAGCAGTTCTTC
- | 13 | TRBJ1-5 | TRBV5-8 | - | CASSRGFGQPQHF | TGTGCCAGCAGCCGGGGGTTCGGTCAGCCCCAGCATTTT
- | 16 | TRBJ1-5 | TRBV18 | - | CASSPLQGQGNQPQHF | TGTGCCAGCTCACCACTGCAGGGCCAGGGCAATCAGCCCCAGCATTTT
- | 12 | TRBJ2-6 | TRBV7-3 | - | CASSSGANVLTF | TGTGCCAGCAGTTCTGGGGCCAACGTCCTGACTTTC
- | 12 | TRBJ2-1 | TRBV5-1 | - | CASSVRNNEQFF | TGCGCCAGCAGTGTTAGGAACAATGAGCAGTTCTTC
- | 13 | TRBJ1-2 | TRBV27 | - | CASSSRDSRGYTF | TGTGCCAGCAGTTCAAGAGACAGCCGTGGCTACACCTTC
- | 16 | TRBJ2-3 | TRBV4-1 | - | CASSQGGASGQDTQYF | TGCGCCAGCAGCCAAGGTGGGGCGAGCGGTCAAGATACGCAGTATTTT
- | 13 | TRBJ1-2 | TRBV27 | - | CASSLSGGWGYTF | TGTGCCAGCAGTTTATCGGGGGGGTGGGGCTACACCTTC
once | 18 | TRBJ1-2 | TRBV27 | - | CASSTYRAPPPLGYGYTF | TGTGCCAGCAGTACTTACAGGGCCCCCCCTCCCTTGGGCTATGGCTACACCTTC
few | 14 | TRBJ1-1 | TRBV5-6 | - | CASSSWGINTEAFF | TGTGCCAGCAGCTCATGGGGGATTAACACTGAAGCTTTCTTT
- | 15 | TRBJ2-1 | TRBV5-1 | TRBD2 | CASSTGGGSYNEQFF | TGCGCCAGCAGCACCGGGGGGGGATCCTACAATGAGCAGTTCTTC
- | 15 | TRBJ2-7 | TRBV11-2 | TRBD1 | CASSSGTGGSYEQYF | TGTGCCAGCAGCTCGGGGACAGGGGGCTCCTACGAGCAGTACTTC
few | 15 | TRBJ2-5 | TRBV5-1 | TRBD1 | CASSADRVGQETQYF | TGCGCCAGCAGCGCGGACAGGGTCGGTCAAGAGACCCAGTACTTC
- | 13 | TRBJ2-3 | TRBV7-2 | - | CASSSDYTDTQYF | TGTGCCAGCAGCTCGGACTACACAGATACGCAGTATTTT
- | 13 | TRBJ1-2 | TRBV19 | - | CASSIPVGGGYTF | TGTGCCAGTAGTATCCCCGTCGGGGGAGGCTACACCTTC
- | 12 | TRBJ1-1 | TRBV12-3/TRBV12-4 | - | CASSLEGLEAFF | TGTGCCAGCAGTTTGGAAGGGCTTGAAGCTTTCTTT
few | 16 | TRBJ1-5 | TRBV18 | - | CASSPRWVLGNQPQHF | TGTGCCAGCTCACCACGGTGGGTTTTGGGCAATCAGCCCCAGCATTTT
- | 15 | TRBJ2-1 | TRBV6-5 | - | CASSYETSSYNEQFF | TGTGCCAGCAGTTACGAGACTAGCTCCTACAATGAGCAGTTCTTC
- | 19 | TRBJ2-4 | TRBV20-1 | TRBD1 | CSASLVGEQGGLAKNIQYF | TGCAGTGCTAGTCTGGTCGGGGAACAGGGGGGCCTAGCCAAAAACATTCAGTACTTC
- | 19 | TRBJ1-5 | TRBV5-3 | TRBD1 | CARSVGRPGQGISNQPQHF | TGTGCCAGAAGCGTTGGACGACCGGGACAGGGGATTAGCAATCAGCCCCAGCATTTT
- | 14 | TRBJ1-2 | TRBV6-5 | TRBD1 | CASSKRTGNYGYTF | TGTGCCAGCAGCAAGAGGACAGGGAACTATGGCTACACCTTC
once | 12 | TRBJ2-7 | TRBV12-3/TRBV12-4 | TRBD1 | CASSRDSYEQYF | TGTGCCAGCAGTAGGGACAGCTACGAGCAGTACTTC
- | 16 | TRBJ2-1 | TRBV5-1 | - | CASSLAGSSSYNEQFF | TGCGCCAGCAGCTTGGCCGGGAGCTCCTCCTACAATGAGCAGTTCTTC
- | 14 | TRBJ1-2 | TRBV6-6 | TRBD1 | CASSPRQGSDGYTF | TGTGCCAGCAGTCCAAGACAGGGCTCCGATGGCTACACCTTC
- | 15 | TRBJ1-2 | TRBV5-5 | - | CASSLEGGGPSGYTF | TGTGCCAGCAGCTTGGAGGGTGGGGGGCCGTCTGGCTACACCTTC
- | 14 | TRBJ1-2 | TRBV5-1 | - | CASSTGLRGNGYTF | TGCGCCAGCAGCACTGGTTTAAGGGGGAATGGCTACACCTTC
- | 14 | TRBJ1-4 | TRBV18 | - | CASSPTGLNEKLFF | TGTGCCAGCTCACCAACGGGGCTTAATGAAAAACTGTTTTTT
- | 13 | TRBJ1-6 | TRBV3-1/TRBV3-2 | - | CASSQMSNSPLHF | TGTGCCAGCAGCCAAATGAGTAATTCACCCCTCCACTTT
- | 11 | TRBJ2-7 | TRBV19 | - | CASSIGYEQYF | TGTGCCAGTAGTATCGGATACGAGCAGTACTTC
- | 16 | TRBJ2-1 | TRBV24-1 | TRBD2 | CATSDSSGSSYNEQFF | TGTGCCACCAGTGATTCTAGCGGAAGCTCCTACAATGAGCAGTTCTTC
- | 14 | TRBJ1-6 | TRBV11-2 | - | CASSLQNYNSPLHF | TGTGCCAGCAGCTTACAAAACTATAATTCACCCCTCCACTTT
once | 16 | TRBJ2-2 | TRBV5-4 | - | CASSSGPAWDTGELFF | TGTGCCAGCAGCTCCGGACCGGCATGGGACACCGGGGAGCTGTTTTTT
- | 12 | TRBJ2-1 | TRBV6-1 | - | CASSEFGNEQFF | TGTGCCAGCAGTGAATTCGGCAATGAGCAGTTCTTC
- | 13 | TRBJ1-2 | TRBV18 | - | CASSPQTVGGYTF | TGTGCCAGCTCACCACAAACAGTAGGTGGCTACACCTTC
- | 17 | TRBJ2-2 | TRBV5-1 | TRBD2 | CASSLARTSGIPGELFF | TGCGCCAGCAGCTTGGCCAGAACTAGCGGGATCCCCGGGGAGCTGTTTTTT
- | 15 | TRBJ1-5 | TRBV7-8 | - | CASSLVRGYNQPQHF | TGTGCCAGCAGCTTAGTACGGGGGTATAATCAGCCCCAGCATTTT
- | 13 | TRBJ2-2 | TRBV18 | - | CASSPADTGELFF | TGTGCCAGCTCACCTGCGGACACCGGGGAGCTGTTTTTT
- | 11 | TRBJ2-4 | TRBV12-3/TRBV12-4 | - | CASSLNNIQYF | TGTGCCAGCAGTTTAAACAACATTCAGTACTTC
- | 14 | TRBJ1-3 | TRBV4-1 | - | CASSQLLSGNTIYF | TGCGCCAGCAGCCAGCTACTCTCTGGAAACACCATATATTTT
- | 12 | TRBJ2-1 | TRBV5-4 | - | CASSSTYNEQFF | TGTGCCAGCAGCTCGACCTACAATGAGCAGTTCTTC
once | 13 | TRBJ2-7 | TRBV30 | - | CAWKIPHSYEQYF | TGTGCCTGGAAGATACCCCATTCCTACGAGCAGTACTTC
- | 13 | TRBJ1-1 | TRBV3-1/TRBV3-2 | - | CATNRGEGTEAFF | TGTGCCACCAACCGAGGGGAAGGTACTGAAGCTTTCTTT
- | 14 | TRBJ2-2 | TRBV5-1 | - | CASSLEGNTGELFF | TGCGCCAGCAGTCTTGAGGGGAACACCGGGGAGCTGTTTTTT
- | 16 | TRBJ2-5 | TRBV5-1 | TRBD2 | CASSLAVAGGQETQYF | TGCGCCAGCAGCTTGGCCGTAGCGGGGGGCCAAGAGACCCAGTACTTC
- | 16 | TRBJ2-1 | TRBV3-1/TRBV3-2 | TRBD2 | CASSRVAGFRYNEQFF | TGTGCCAGCAGCCGAGTAGCGGGGTTCCGCTACAATGAGCAGTTCTTC
- | 15 | TRBJ1-1 | TRBV25-1 | - | CASRETGTVNTEAFF | TGTGCCAGCAGAGAGACCGGGACGGTGAACACTGAAGCTTTCTTT
- | 15 | TRBJ2-5 | TRBV2 | - | CASSTYGNAQETQYF | TGTGCCAGCAGTACATACGGGAACGCGCAAGAGACCCAGTACTTC
- | 16 | TRBJ2-3 | TRBV3-1/TRBV3-2 | - | CASSPTGLIGPDTQYF | TGTGCCAGCAGCCCAACGGGACTCATAGGTCCAGATACGCAGTATTTT
- | 14 | TRBJ1-4 | TRBV4-2 | TRBD1 | CASSEGQNNEKLFF | TGTGCCAGCAGCGAGGGACAGAATAATGAAAAACTGTTTTTT
- | 18 | TRBJ2-2 | TRBV7-2 | TRBD2 | CASILGPPRGGNTGELFF | TGTGCCAGCATCCTCGGGCCCCCGCGGGGGGGGAACACCGGGGAGCTGTTTTTT
- | 16 | TRBJ2-3 | TRBV24-1 | - | CATSEVGRRGSDTQYF | TGTGCCACCAGTGAGGTAGGGAGGCGAGGATCGGATACGCAGTATTTT
- | 15 | TRBJ2-4 | TRBV2 | - | CASRGRVGDKNIQYF | TGTGCCAGCAGGGGAAGGGTGGGGGACAAAAACATTCAGTACTTC